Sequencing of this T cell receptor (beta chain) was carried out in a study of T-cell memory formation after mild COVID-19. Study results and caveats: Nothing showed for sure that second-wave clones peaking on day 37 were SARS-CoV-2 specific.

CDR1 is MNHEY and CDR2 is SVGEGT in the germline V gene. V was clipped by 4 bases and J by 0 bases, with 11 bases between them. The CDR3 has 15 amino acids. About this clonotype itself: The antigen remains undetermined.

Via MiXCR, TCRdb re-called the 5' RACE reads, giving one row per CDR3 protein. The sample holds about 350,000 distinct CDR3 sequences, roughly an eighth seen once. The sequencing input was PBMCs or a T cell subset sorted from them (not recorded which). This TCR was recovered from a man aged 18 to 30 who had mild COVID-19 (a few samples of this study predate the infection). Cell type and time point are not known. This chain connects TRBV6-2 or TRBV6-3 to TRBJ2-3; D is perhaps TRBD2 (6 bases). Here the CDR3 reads CASSLLARSTDTQYF. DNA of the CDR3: TGTGCCAGCAGTTTGCTAGCGAGGAGCACAGATACGCAGTATTTT.